This T cell receptor (beta chain) is from a study of blood T cell repertoires in COVID-19. Libraries were prepared by immunoSEQ multiplex PCR; TCRdb keeps only in-frame clonotypes and omits some of them. Of about 250,000 clones listed, around 90% were seen once; the top ten hold over 1.2%. Germline V lookup: CDR1 SGDLS, CDR2 YYNGEE. The length of the CDR3 is 14 residues. V lost 0 bases and J 9 bases, leaving 10 bases between the germline ends. This clonotype was obtained from a man of 80 years or more with acute or convalescent COVID-19. J is TRBJ1-6 and V is TRBV9; a weak D match, TRBD1 (5 bases). Sequenced sample: peripheral blood. Here the CDR3 reads CASSVDGGGSPLHF. Written as DNA, the CDR3 is TGTGCCAGCAGCGTAGATGGGGGGGGTTCACCCCTCCACTTT.